The T cell receptor (beta chain) under discussion was sequenced for a study of T cell repertoires in cytomegalovirus infection. On the study more broadly: Public TCR beta signatures provided an indication of both CMV infection and a matching HLA type.

TCRdb called the reads again in MiXCR, with one record for every CDR3 protein. The sample lists approximately 250,000 distinct CDR3 sequences; 6.5% were seen once. Germline loops: CDR1 MDHEN, CDR2 SYDVKM. The CDR3 runs to 16 residues. V lost 5 bases, J lost 2 bases, and 18 bases lay in between. This clonotype has a count of ten or more. Sample: PBMCs. The chain employs TRBV28 and TRBJ1-2, with D maybe TRBD1 (6 bases). This receptor was identified in a human donor in good health (CMV status not recorded). Some clones in this sample may be carry-over from other donors' samples. The CDR3 sequence: CASSHRERGANYGYTF. As DNA, the CDR3 is TGTGCCAGCAGTCACCGAGAGCGGGGGGCGAACTATGGCTACACCTTC.